Listed here are 12 T cell receptor beta chains from one sample, sequenced in a study of T-cell memory formation after mild COVID-19. TCRdb re-analysed the 5' RACE reads in MiXCR, keeping a single row per CDR3 protein. The data contain roughly 500,000 distinct CDR3 sequences, around 20% of them seen just once; the ten biggest clones take up about 12%. What was sequenced was PBMCs or a T cell subset sorted from them (not recorded which). The receptors here all came from an adult woman who had mild COVID-19 (a few samples of this study predate the infection). Cell type and time point are not known.

This clonotype has only a few counts. The rearrangement links TRBV7-3 to TRBJ2-7; TRBD2 aligns across 7 bases. Trimming cost V 5 bases and J 0 bases; bases outside gene matches: 7. Per germline, CDR1 SGHTA and CDR2 FQGTGA. This CDR3 is 15 amino acids long. The CDR3 protein is CASSPGGTRSYEQYF. The CDR3 DNA reads as TGTGCCAGCAGCCCCGGGGGGACGCGCTCCTACGAGCAGTACTTC.

This clonotype was counted only a few times. The chain has TRBV6-2 or TRBV6-3 and TRBJ2-2; 9 nucleotides line up with TRBD1. Per the germline V gene, CDR1 is MNHEY and CDR2 is SVGEGT. V shed 6 bases and J 1 base; nucleotides not matched to a gene: 12. The CDR3 length is 18 residues. CDR3 sequence (DNA): TGTGCCAGCAGCTTCACGCGCCGGGACAGGGTGAACACCGGGGAGCTGTTTTTT. Protein: CASSFTRRDRVNTGELFF.

The V call is TRBV7-8, the J call TRBJ2-1; 11 nucleotides align to TRBD2. J lost 1 base, V lost 5 bases, and 7 bases had no gene match. The CDR3 covers 17 residues. Germline V gene sequence: CDR1 SGHVS, CDR2 FQNEAQ. CDR3 in DNA: TGTGCCAGCAGCGCTCGGACTAGCGGGTTATCCTACAATGAGCAGTTCTTC. It translates to CASSARTSGLSYNEQFF.

The V gene is TRBV12-3 or TRBV12-4, the J gene TRBJ2-7, with unresolved D. V gave up 5 bases and J gave up 0 bases, with 11 bases separating them. The CDR3 spans 14 residues. The DNA for the CDR3 is TGTGCCAGCAGTCCCTCCCGGGTCTCCTACGAGCAGTACTTC. Protein sequence: CASSPSRVSYEQYF.

This clonotype was observed a few times. The chain is built from TRBV6-5 and TRBJ2-2; a weak D match, TRBD2 (5 bases). V was pared by 7 bases and J by 4 bases, with 10 bases between. The CDR3 is 13 residues long. Germline V CDR1 and CDR2: MNHEY, SVGAGI. The CDR3 region is CASTYSGTGELFF. The DNA for the CDR3 is TGTGCCAGCACCTACAGCGGCACCGGGGAGCTGTTTTTT.

The V gene is TRBV5-5, the J gene TRBJ2-1, with a possible D match to TRBD2 (7 bases). From germline, CDR1 is SGHKS and CDR2 YYEKEE (reference sequence). This CDR3 region has 13 residues. Trimming removed 9 bases at V and 8 bases at J, with 18 bases between. CDR3 sequence: CANSLGGGYEQFF. The CDR3 DNA follows: TGTGCCAACTCACTAGGGGGGGGATATGAGCAGTTCTTC.

The gene calls are TRBV9 and TRBJ1-1; the D gene is possibly TRBD1 (5 bases). CDR3 size: 14 residues. The germline CDR1 and CDR2 sequences are SGDLS and YYNGEE. With 4 bases removed from V and 3 bases from J, the gap between germline ends came to 13 bases. CDR3 protein: CASSPNIRDTEAFF. In DNA form, the CDR3 reads TGTGCCAGCAGCCCAAACATCAGGGACACTGAAGCTTTCTTT.

This clonotype has a handful of counts. The rearrangement joins TRBV6-2 or TRBV6-3 to TRBJ1-2; perhaps TRBD1 as D (5 bases). The CDR3 totals 14 residues. Germline V gives CDR1 MNHEY, CDR2 SVGEGT. The V end was cut by 6 bases, the J end by 3 bases, with 14 bases between. This CDR3 reads CASRQTTDYYGYTF. In DNA form, the CDR3 reads TGTGCCAGCAGACAGACGACAGACTACTATGGCTACACCTTC.

J is TRBJ2-3 and V is TRBV30; no firm D call. This CDR3 contains 14 residues. Deletions cut 4 bases from V and 2 bases from J, with 13 bases between. Germline loops: CDR1 GTSNPN, CDR2 SVGIG (reference sequence). In nucleotides, the CDR3 is TGTGCCTGGAATGGAATCGGAATCACAGATACGCAGTATTTT. Translated, it gives CAWNGIGITDTQYF.

This clonotype was counted many times. The genes are TRBV10-3 and TRBJ2-1, with 12 bases fitting TRBD1. The CDR3 spans 17 residues. With 8 bases clipped from V and 0 bases from J, the junction kept 8 bases outside the gene matches. Germline values: CDR1 ENHRY, CDR2 SYGVKD. The CDR3 reads CAIGDRGQVASYNEQFF. DNA for the CDR3: TGTGCCATCGGGGACAGGGGGCAGGTGGCCTCCTACAATGAGCAGTTCTTC.

At least ten counts were recorded for this clonotype. This chain joins TRBV7-2 and TRBJ2-3, with 8 bases matching TRBD2. With V trimmed by 4 bases and J by 5 bases, 14 bases remained unmatched. Per the germline V gene, CDR1 is SGHTA and CDR2 is FQGNSA. This CDR3 contains 17 residues. CDR3 DNA sequence: TGTGCCAGCAGCTCCCGGGCAAAAGCGGGGGTACGAGATACGCAGTATTTT. Its protein product is CASSSRAKAGVRDTQYF. The whole variable domain, filled in from reference TRBV7-2 and TRBJ2-3, reads GAGVSQSPSNKVTEKGKDVELRCDPISGHTALYWYRQSLGQGLEFLIYFQGNSAPDKSGLPSDRFSAERTGGSVSTLTIQRTQQEDSAVYLCASSSRAKAGVRDTQYFGPGTRLTVL.

J is TRBJ1-6 and V is TRBV11-2; D is unresolved. Germline loops: CDR1 SGHAT, CDR2 FQNNGV. V lost 6 bases to trimming and J lost 2 bases, with 8 bases between them. The CDR3 runs to 14 residues. The CDR3 region is CASRRDPYNSPLHF. The CDR3 DNA sequence: TGTGCCAGCAGAAGGGATCCCTATAATTCACCCCTCCACTTT.